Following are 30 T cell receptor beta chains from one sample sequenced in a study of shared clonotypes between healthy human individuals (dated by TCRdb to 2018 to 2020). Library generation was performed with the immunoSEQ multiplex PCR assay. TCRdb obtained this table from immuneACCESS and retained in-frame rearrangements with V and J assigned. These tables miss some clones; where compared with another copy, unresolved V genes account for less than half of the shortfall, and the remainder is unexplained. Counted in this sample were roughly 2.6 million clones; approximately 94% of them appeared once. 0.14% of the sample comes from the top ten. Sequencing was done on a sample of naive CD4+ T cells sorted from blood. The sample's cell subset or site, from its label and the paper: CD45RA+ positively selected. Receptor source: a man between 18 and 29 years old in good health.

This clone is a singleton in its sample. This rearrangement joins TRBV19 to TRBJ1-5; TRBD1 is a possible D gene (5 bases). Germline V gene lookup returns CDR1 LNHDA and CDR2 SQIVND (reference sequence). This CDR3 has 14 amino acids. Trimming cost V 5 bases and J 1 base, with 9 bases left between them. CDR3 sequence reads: CASSSRTSNQPQHF. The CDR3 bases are TGTGCCAGTAGTTCCCGGACAAGCAATCAGCCCCAGCATTTT.

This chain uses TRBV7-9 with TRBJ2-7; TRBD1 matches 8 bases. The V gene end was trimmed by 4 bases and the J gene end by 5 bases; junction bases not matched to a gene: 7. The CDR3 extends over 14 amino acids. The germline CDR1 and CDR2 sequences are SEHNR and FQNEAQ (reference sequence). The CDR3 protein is CASSSQGVVDEQYF. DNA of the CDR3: TGTGCCAGCAGCTCACAGGGGGTTGTCGACGAGCAGTACTTC.

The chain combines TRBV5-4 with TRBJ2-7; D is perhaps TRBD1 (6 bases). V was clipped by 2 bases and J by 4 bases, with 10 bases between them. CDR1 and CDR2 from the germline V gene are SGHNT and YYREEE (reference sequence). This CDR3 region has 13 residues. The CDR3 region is CASSLAGEYEQYF. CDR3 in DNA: TGTGCCAGCAGCTTAGCAGGGGAGTACGAGCAGTACTTC.

The CDR3 loop reads CAIRIAEDTQYF. As DNA, the CDR3 is TGTGCCATCAGAATAGCGGAAGATACGCAGTATTTT. The rearrangement joins TRBV10-3 to TRBJ2-3; D perhaps matches TRBD2 (6 bases). V gave up 6 bases and J gave up 5 bases, with 9 bases separating them. CDR1 is ENHRY, CDR2 SYGVKD, per germline. The CDR3 loop spans 12 amino acids.

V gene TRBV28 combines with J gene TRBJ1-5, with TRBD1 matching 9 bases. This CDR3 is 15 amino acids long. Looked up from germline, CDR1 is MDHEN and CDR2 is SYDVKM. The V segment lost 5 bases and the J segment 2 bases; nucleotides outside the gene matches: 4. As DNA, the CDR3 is TGTGCCAGCAGTGGGACAGGGACCGGCAATCAGCCCCAGCATTTT. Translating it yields CASSGTGTGNQPQHF.

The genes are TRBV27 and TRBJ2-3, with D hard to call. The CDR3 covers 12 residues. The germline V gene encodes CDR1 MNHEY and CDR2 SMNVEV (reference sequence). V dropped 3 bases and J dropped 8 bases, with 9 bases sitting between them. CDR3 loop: CASSFAWGTQYF. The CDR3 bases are TGTGCCAGCAGTTTTGCTTGGGGTACGCAGTATTTT.

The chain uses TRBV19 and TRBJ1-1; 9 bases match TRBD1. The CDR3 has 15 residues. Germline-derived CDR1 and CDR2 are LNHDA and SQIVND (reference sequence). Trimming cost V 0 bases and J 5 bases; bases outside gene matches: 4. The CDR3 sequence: CASSIDYRGRTEAFF. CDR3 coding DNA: TGTGCCAGTAGTATAGATTACAGGGGGCGGACTGAAGCTTTCTTT.

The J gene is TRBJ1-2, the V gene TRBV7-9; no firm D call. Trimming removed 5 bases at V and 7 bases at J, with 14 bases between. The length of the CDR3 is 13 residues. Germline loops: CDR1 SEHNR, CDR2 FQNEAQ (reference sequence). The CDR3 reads CASSRADRSGYTF. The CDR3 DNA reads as TGTGCCAGCAGCCGCGCGGATAGAAGTGGCTACACCTTC.

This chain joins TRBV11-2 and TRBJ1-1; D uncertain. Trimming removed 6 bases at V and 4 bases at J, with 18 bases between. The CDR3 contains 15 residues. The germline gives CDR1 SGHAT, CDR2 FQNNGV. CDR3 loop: CASRTNIEEVTEAFF. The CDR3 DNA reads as TGTGCCAGCAGGACCAATATAGAGGAGGTCACTGAAGCTTTCTTT. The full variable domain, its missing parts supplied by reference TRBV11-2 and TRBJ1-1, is EAGVAQSPRYKIIEKRQSVAFWCNPISGHATLYWYQQILGQGPKLLIQFQNNGVVDDSQLPKDRFSAERLKGVDSTLKIQPAKLEDSAVYLCASRTNIEEVTEAFFGQGTRLTVV.

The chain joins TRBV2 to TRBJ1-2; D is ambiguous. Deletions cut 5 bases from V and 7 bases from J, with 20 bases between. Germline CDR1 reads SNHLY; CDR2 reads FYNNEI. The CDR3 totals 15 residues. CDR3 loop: CASSPGGEGYLGYTF. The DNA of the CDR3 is TGTGCCAGCAGTCCCGGCGGAGAAGGTTATCTTGGCTACACCTTC.

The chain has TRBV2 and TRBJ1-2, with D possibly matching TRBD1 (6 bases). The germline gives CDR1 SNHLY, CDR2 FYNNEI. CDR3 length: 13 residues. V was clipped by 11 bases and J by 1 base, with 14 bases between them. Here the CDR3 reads CAGSRDNNYGYTF. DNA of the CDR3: TGTGCCGGTAGCCGGGACAATAACTATGGCTACACCTTC.

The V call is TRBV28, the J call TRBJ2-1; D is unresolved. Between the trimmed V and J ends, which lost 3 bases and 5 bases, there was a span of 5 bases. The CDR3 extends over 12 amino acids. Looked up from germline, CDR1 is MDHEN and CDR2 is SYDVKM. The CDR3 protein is CASSFTHNEQFF. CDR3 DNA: TGTGCCAGCAGTTTCACCCACAATGAGCAGTTCTTC.

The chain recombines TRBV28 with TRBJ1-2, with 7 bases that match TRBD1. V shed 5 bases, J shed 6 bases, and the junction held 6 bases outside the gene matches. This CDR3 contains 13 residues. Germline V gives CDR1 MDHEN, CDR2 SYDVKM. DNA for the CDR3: TGTGCCAGCAGTCTTAACCAGGGGGATGGCTACACCTTC. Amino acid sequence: CASSLNQGDGYTF.

CDR3 protein: CASSLAFDLGEQYF. CDR3 coding DNA: TGCGCCAGCAGCTTGGCCTTTGACTTAGGGGAGCAGTACTTC. This chain uses TRBV5-1 with TRBJ2-7; D not certain. V gave up 0 bases and J gave up 7 bases, with 14 bases separating them. Per germline, CDR1 SGHRS and CDR2 YFSETQ. This CDR3 is built from 14 residues.

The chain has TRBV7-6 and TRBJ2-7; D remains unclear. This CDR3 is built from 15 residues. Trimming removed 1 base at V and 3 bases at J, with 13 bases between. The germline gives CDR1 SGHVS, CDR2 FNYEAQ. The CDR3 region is CASSLGPTYLYEQYF. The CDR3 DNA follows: TGTGCCAGCAGCTTAGGCCCCACATACCTCTACGAGCAGTACTTC.

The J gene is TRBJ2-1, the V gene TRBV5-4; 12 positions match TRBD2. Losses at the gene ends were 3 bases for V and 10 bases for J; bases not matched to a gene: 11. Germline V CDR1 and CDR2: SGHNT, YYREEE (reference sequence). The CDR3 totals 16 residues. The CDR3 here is CASSSEGLAGFREQFF. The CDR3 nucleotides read TGTGCCAGCAGCTCGGAGGGACTAGCGGGCTTTAGGGAGCAGTTCTTC.

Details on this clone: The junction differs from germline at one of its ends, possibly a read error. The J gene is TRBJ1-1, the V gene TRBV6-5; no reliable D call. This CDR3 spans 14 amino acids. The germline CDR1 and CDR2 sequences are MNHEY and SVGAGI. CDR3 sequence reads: CASSSPDKNTGAFF. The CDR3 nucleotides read TGTGCCAGCAGCTCACCCGACAAGAACACTGGAGCTTTCTTT.

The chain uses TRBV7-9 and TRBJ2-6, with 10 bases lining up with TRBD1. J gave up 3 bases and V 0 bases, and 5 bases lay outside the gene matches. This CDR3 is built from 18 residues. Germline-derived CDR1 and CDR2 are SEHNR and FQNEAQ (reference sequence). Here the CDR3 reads CASSLAGQGGGGANVLTF. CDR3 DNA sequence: TGTGCCAGCAGCTTAGCCGGACAGGGGGGAGGTGGGGCCAACGTCCTGACTTTC.

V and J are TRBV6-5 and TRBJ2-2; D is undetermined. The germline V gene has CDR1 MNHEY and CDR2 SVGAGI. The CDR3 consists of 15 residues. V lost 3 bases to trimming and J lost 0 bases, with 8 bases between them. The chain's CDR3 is CASSYGFTNTGELFF. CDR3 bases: TGTGCCAGCAGTTATGGATTCACGAACACCGGGGAGCTGTTTTTT.

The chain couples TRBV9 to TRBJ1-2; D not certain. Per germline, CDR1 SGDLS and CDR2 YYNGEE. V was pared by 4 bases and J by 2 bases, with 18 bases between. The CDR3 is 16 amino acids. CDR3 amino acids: CASSQSTYLGNYGYTF. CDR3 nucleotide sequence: TGTGCCAGCAGCCAGAGCACATATTTGGGGAACTATGGCTACACCTTC.

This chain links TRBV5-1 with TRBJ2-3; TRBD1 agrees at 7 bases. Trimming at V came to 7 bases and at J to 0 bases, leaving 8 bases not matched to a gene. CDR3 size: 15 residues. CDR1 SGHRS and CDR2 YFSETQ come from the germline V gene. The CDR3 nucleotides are TGCGCCAGCCACAGGGGTTCTGCTAGCACAGATACGCAGTATTTT. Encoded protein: CASHRGSASTDTQYF.

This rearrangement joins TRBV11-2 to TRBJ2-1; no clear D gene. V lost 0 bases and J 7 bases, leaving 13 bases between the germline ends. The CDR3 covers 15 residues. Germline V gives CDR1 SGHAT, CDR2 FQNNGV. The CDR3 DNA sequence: TGTGCCAGCAGCTTAGAATCGACCTTGGGGAATGAGCAGTTCTTC. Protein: CASSLESTLGNEQFF.

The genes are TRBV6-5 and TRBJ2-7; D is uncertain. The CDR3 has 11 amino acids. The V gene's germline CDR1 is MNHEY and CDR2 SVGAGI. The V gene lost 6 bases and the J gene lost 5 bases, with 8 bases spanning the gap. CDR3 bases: TGTGCCAGCAGCCGCAAAAACGAGCAGTACTTC. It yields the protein CASSRKNEQYF.

DNA of the CDR3: TGTGCCAGCAGTGAAGCAAGACAGGGAACAAGCAATCAGCCCCAGCATTTT. Its translation is CASSEARQGTSNQPQHF. The rearrangement joins TRBV2 to TRBJ1-5, with 7 bases lining up with TRBD1. V was clipped by 0 bases and J by 1 base; unmatched bases: 6. Looked up from germline, CDR1 is SNHLY and CDR2 is FYNNEI. This CDR3 is built from 17 residues. Looking up the rest from reference TRBV2 and TRBJ1-5 gives the full variable domain: EPEVTQTPSHQVTQMGQEVILRCVPISNHLYFYWYRQILGQKVEFLVSFYNNEISEKSEIFDDQFSVERPDGSNFTLKIRSTKLEDSAMYFCASSEARQGTSNQPQHFGDGTRLSIL.

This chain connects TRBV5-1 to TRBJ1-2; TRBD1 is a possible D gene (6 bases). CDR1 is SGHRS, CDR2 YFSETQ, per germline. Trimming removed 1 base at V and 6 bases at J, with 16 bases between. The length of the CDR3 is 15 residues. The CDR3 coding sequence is TGCGCCAGCAGCTTGTCATCTTGGGGGGCGGATGGCTACACCTTC. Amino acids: CASSLSSWGADGYTF.

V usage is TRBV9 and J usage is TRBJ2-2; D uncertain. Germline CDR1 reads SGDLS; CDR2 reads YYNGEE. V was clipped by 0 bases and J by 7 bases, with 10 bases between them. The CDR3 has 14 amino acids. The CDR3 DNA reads TGTGCCAGCAGCGTAGTATCAGCTGGCGGGGAGCTGTTTTTT. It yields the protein CASSVVSAGGELFF.

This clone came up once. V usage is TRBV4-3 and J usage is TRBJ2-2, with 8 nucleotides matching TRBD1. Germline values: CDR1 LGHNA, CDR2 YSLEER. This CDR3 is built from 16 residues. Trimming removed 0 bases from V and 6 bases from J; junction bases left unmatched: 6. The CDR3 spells CASSQEQGQVPGELFF. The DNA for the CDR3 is TGCGCCAGCAGCCAAGAACAGGGACAGGTCCCCGGGGAGCTGTTTTTT.

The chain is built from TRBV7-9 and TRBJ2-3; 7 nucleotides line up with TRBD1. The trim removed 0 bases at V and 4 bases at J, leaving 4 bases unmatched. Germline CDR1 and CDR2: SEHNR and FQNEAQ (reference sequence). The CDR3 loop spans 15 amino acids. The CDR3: CASSLATGMSDTQYF. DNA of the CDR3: TGTGCCAGCAGCTTAGCGACAGGGATGTCAGATACGCAGTATTTT.

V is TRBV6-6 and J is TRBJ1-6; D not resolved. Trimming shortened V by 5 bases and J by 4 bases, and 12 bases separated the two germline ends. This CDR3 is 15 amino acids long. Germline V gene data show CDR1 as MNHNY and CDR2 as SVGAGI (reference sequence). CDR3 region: CASSHPADYNSPLHF. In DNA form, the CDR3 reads TGTGCCAGCAGTCACCCCGCGGATTATAATTCACCCCTCCACTTT.

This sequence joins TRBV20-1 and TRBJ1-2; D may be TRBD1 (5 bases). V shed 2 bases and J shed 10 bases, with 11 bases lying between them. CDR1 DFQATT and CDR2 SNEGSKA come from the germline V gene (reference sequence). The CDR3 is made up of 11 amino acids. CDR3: CSARIGASYTF. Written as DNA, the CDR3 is TGCAGTGCTAGAATCGGGGCTTCCTACACCTTC.